A single sample is the source of the 20 T cell receptor beta chains below, sequenced in a study of cytomegalovirus exposure and HLA in healthy donors. PCR was performed using 60 Vbeta and 13 Jbeta primers. TCRdb's copy holds only in-frame clones and misses some; the assay was immunoSEQ multiplex PCR. The sample includes tens of thousands of clones, around 84% of them seen just once. Sequenced material: PBMCs. These receptors came from a man aged 35 to 55 in good health and CMV-seronegative.

V is TRBV27 and J is TRBJ2-7; 9 nucleotides align to TRBD1. There are 14 residues in the CDR3. The germline gives CDR1 MNHEY, CDR2 SMNVEV (reference sequence). The V and J ends lost 3 bases and 6 bases, in that order; junction bases with no gene match: 6. CDR3 region: CASSLVQGATEQYF. CDR3 sequence (DNA): TGTGCCAGCAGTTTGGTACAGGGGGCGACCGAGCAGTACTTC.

The CDR3 DNA reads TGTGCCAGCAGCCCGGGACTAGCTAACAGGGAGCAGTACTTC. Translated, it gives CASSPGLANREQYF. J is TRBJ2-7 and V is TRBV7-3, with TRBD2 identical over 9 bases. Losses at the gene ends were 5 bases for V and 7 bases for J; bases not matched to a gene: 9. This CDR3 spans 14 amino acids. The germline V gene encodes CDR1 SGHTA and CDR2 FQGTGA.

This clone is a singleton in its sample. The rearrangement links TRBV19 to TRBJ2-7; D may be TRBD2 (6 bases). The CDR3 covers 15 residues. V was cut by 4 bases and J by 3 bases, with 16 bases left in between. CDR1 is LNHDA, CDR2 SQIVND, per germline (reference sequence). The CDR3 spells CASSTAAQGGYEQYF. CDR3 coding DNA: TGTGCCAGTAGTACAGCTGCTCAGGGAGGCTACGAGCAGTACTTC. The variable domain in full, completed from reference TRBV19 and TRBJ2-7, reads DGGITQSPKYLFRKEGQNVTLSCEQNLNHDAMYWYRQDPGQGLRLIYYSQIVNDFQKGDIAEGYSVSREKKESFPLTVTSAQKNPTAFYLCASSTAAQGGYEQYFGPGTRLTVT.

The chain carries TRBV4-3 and TRBJ1-2, with 7 bases identical to TRBD1. The V gene end was trimmed by 0 bases and the J gene end by 1 base; junction bases not matched to a gene: 2. Germline assignment: CDR1 LGHNA and CDR2 YSLEER. The CDR3 is 15 residues long. The CDR3 loop is CASSQDTGVNYGYTF. The CDR3 nucleotides read TGCGCCAGCAGCCAAGATACAGGGGTTAACTATGGCTACACCTTC.

The chain combines TRBV10-3 with TRBJ2-1; D unclear. This CDR3 spans 15 amino acids. V lost 4 bases, J lost 0 bases, and 10 bases lay in between. Germline CDR1 is ENHRY and CDR2 is SYGVKD. This chain's CDR3 is CAISVQVVSYNEQFF. DNA of the CDR3: TGTGCCATCAGTGTGCAGGTGGTCTCCTACAATGAGCAGTTCTTC.

The CDR3 coding sequence is TGTGCCAGCAGCTTAGAGGGTAGCGGGGGATACGAGCAGTACTTC. Protein: CASSLEGSGGYEQYF. This sequence joins TRBV7-8 and TRBJ2-7, with TRBD2 identical over 9 bases. The CDR3 is 15 amino acids. The germline CDR1 and CDR2 sequences are SGHVS and FQNEAQ. J lost 4 bases, V lost 1 base, and 5 bases had no gene match. Supplemented by reference TRBV7-8 and TRBJ2-7, the full variable domain reads GAGVSQSPRYKVAKRGQDVALRCDPISGHVSLFWYQQALGQGPEFLTYFQNEAQLDKSGLPSDRFFAERPEGSVSTLKIQRTQQEDSAVYLCASSLEGSGGYEQYFGPGTRLTVT.

This chain links TRBV4-2 with TRBJ2-1, with D possibly being TRBD2 (6 bases). The germline V gene has CDR1 LGHNA and CDR2 YNFKEQ. The length of the CDR3 is 15 residues. The germline V and J ends were trimmed by 1 base and 2 bases, with 9 bases remaining between them. CDR3 DNA sequence: TGTGCCAGCAGCCAAGGCTCTAGCGCCTACAATGAGCAGTTCTTC. This codes for CASSQGSSAYNEQFF.

V gene TRBV28 combines with J gene TRBJ2-5; 9 bases fit TRBD2. V shed 6 bases and J 7 bases; nucleotides not matched to a gene: 9. The CDR3 sequence is 14 residues long. The germline CDR1 and CDR2 sequences are MDHEN and SYDVKM. The CDR3 is CASSSPGLAWTQYF. The CDR3 region has the DNA TGTGCCAGCAGCTCTCCGGGACTAGCATGGACCCAGTACTTC.

This clone appeared once. V is TRBV19 and J is TRBJ2-2; TRBD2 matches 9 bases. The CDR3 runs to 16 residues. In germline, CDR1 is LNHDA, CDR2 SQIVND (reference sequence). After removal of 5 bases from V and 4 bases from J, the junction contained 8 bases not matched to a gene. The CDR3 loop reads CASSSQGLAGTGELFF. The DNA for the CDR3 is TGTGCCAGTAGTTCACAGGGACTAGCCGGCACCGGGGAGCTGTTTTTT.

The genes are TRBV30 and TRBJ1-1; possible D gene TRBD1, 6 bases. V was cut by 0 bases and J by 4 bases, with 21 bases left in between. Germline V gives CDR1 GTSNPN, CDR2 SVGIG (reference sequence). This CDR3 spans 17 amino acids. The CDR3 loop reads CAWSVQGSTAGATEAFF. The CDR3 nucleotides are TGTGCCTGGAGTGTGCAGGGGTCCACCGCCGGGGCCACTGAAGCTTTCTTT.

In this sample, this clone turned up once. The V gene is TRBV15, the J gene TRBJ2-5, with D perhaps TRBD2 (5 bases). The CDR3 spans 14 residues. Trimming stripped 4 bases from V and 3 bases from J, with 12 bases between. CDR1 and CDR2 (germline): LNHNV, YYDKDF (reference sequence). The DNA of the CDR3 is TGTGCCACCAGCAAGGGAGTGGTAGAAGAGACCCAGTACTTC. Protein sequence: CATSKGVVEETQYF.

Concerning this clone itself: The germline gene is not matched at one end of the junction; a read error may be the cause. This sequence joins TRBV6-5 and TRBJ2-7, with 8 nucleotides matching TRBD1. This CDR3 spans 16 amino acids. Per the germline V gene, CDR1 is MNHEY and CDR2 is SVGAGI. CDR3 loop: CASRYSSGQGAVEQYF. In nucleotides, the CDR3 is TGTGCCAGCAGATACTCCTCAGGGCAGGGGGCGGTCGAGCAGTACTTC.

A single count supports this clone. This chain joins TRBV7-3 and TRBJ2-1, with 7 bases identical to TRBD2. The length of the CDR3 is 16 residues. Unmatched junction bases numbered 8, after V lost 3 bases and J lost 3 bases. CDR1 and CDR2 (germline): SGHTA, FQGTGA. The CDR3 nucleotides are TGTGCCAGCAGCTTCCTAGCGGATTTTAACTACAATGAGCAGTTCTTC. This translates into CASSFLADFNYNEQFF. Looking up the rest from reference TRBV7-3 and TRBJ2-1 gives the full variable domain: GAGVSQTPSNKVTEKGKYVELRCDPISGHTALYWYRQSLGQGPEFLIYFQGTGAADDSGLPNDRFFAVRPEGSVSTLKIQRTERGDSAVYLCASSFLADFNYNEQFFGPGTRLTVL.

V and J are TRBV29-1 and TRBJ1-1; 8 bases match TRBD1. Germline trimming cut 4 bases from V and 3 bases from J; bases unmatched to any gene: 7. Per germline, CDR1 SQVTM and CDR2 ANQGSEA. This CDR3 is 14 amino acids long. CDR3 nucleotide sequence: TGCAGCGTTGGCCACGGACAGGGTTACACTGAAGCTTTCTTT. It encodes CSVGHGQGYTEAFF.

The chain carries TRBV4-3 and TRBJ1-2; tentative D call: TRBD1 (5 bases). CDR1 and CDR2 from the germline V gene are LGHNA and YSLEER. Deletions cut 1 base from V and 2 bases from J, with 8 bases between. The CDR3 spans 14 residues. CDR3 bases: TGCGCCAGCAGCCAAGCGGGGGGGAACTATGGCTACACCTTC. As protein: CASSQAGGNYGYTF.

V usage is TRBV4-3 and J usage is TRBJ1-3; perhaps TRBD1 as D (5 bases). Trimming took 3 bases from V and 15 from J, leaving 18 bases between them. The germline V gene encodes CDR1 LGHNA and CDR2 YSLEER. The CDR3 contains 13 residues. The CDR3 DNA follows: TGCGCCAGCAGCCAGATGCCAGGGTATATCAGATATTTT. Translated: CASSQMPGYIRYF.

The rearrangement links TRBV18 to TRBJ2-1; possibly TRBD1 for D (6 bases). Germline assignment: CDR1 KGHSH and CDR2 LQKENI. Trimming took off 8 bases at V and 4 bases at J, with 12 bases between the two ends. The CDR3 is 13 residues long. The CDR3 coding sequence is TGTGCCAGCACCCTGGGGGCATACAATGAGCAGTTCTTC. This codes for CASTLGAYNEQFF. The whole variable domain, filled in from reference TRBV18 and TRBJ2-1, reads NAGVMQNPRHLVRRRGQEARLRCSPMKGHSHVYWYRQLPEEGLKFMVYLQKENIIDESGMPKERFSAEFPKEGPSILRIQQVVRGDSAAYFCASTLGAYNEQFFGPGTRLTVL.

This clone was observed once. The chain has TRBV5-1 and TRBJ2-2, with TRBD2 identical over 8 bases. Unmatched junction bases numbered 9, after V lost 0 bases and J lost 2 bases. CDR3 length: 18 amino acids. The germline CDR1 and CDR2 sequences are SGHRS and YFSETQ. CDR3 in amino acids: CASSLELSGRINTGELFF. The CDR3 nucleotides are TGCGCCAGCAGCTTGGAGCTGAGCGGGAGAATCAACACCGGGGAGCTGTTTTTT. Variable domain in full (rest from reference TRBV5-1 and TRBJ2-2): KAGVTQTPRYLIKTRGQQVTLSCSPISGHRSVSWYQQTPGQGLQFLFEYFSETQRNKGNFPGRFSGRQFSNSRSEMNVSTLELGDSALYLCASSLELSGRINTGELFFGEGSRLTVL.

The CDR3 nucleotides read TGCAGCGTCGTCGGGACAGGGAGACTCTATGGCTACACCTTC. Amino acid sequence: CSVVGTGRLYGYTF. The V and J genes are TRBV29-1 and TRBJ1-2; 9 bases align to TRBD1. Trimming took 6 bases from V and 4 from J; bases not matched to a gene: 9. The CDR3 spans 14 residues. CDR1 is SQVTM, CDR2 ANQGSEA, per germline.

V usage is TRBV9 and J usage is TRBJ2-1, with D perhaps matching TRBD1 (5 bases). Trimming left V 3 bases short and J 9 bases short, with 22 bases between. This CDR3 is built from 16 residues. Germline CDR1 SGDLS, CDR2 YYNGEE. The CDR3 reads CASSETLNSGFIEQFF. The CDR3 region has the DNA TGTGCCAGCAGCGAGACCCTTAACTCAGGGTTCATTGAGCAGTTCTTC.